Each of the 22 T cell receptor beta chains below was sequenced from the same sample in a study of T cell clonality in common variable immunodeficiency. Antigens for these TCRs are unknown. TCRdb's table, derived via immunoSEQ multiplex PCR, lists solely in-frame clones and lacks some. This sample's table has about 15,000 clones. Study-wide findings and caveats: Fewer deletions and N-nucleotide insertions were reportedly seen in common variable immunodeficiency TCR beta sequences.

The sample consisted of peripheral blood mononuclear cells. These receptors were taken from a human donor with common variable immunodeficiency.

This clone shows up as medium-sized (0.01 to 0.1%) by frequency. The read halts 3 residues ahead of the CDR3 end, with the missing end drawn from the germline J gene. The chain links TRBV30 to TRBJ1-1; D is unclear. Germline V gene lookup returns CDR1 GTSNPN and CDR2 SVGIG (reference sequence). The CDR3 has 11 residues. The sequenced CDR3 bases are TGTGCCTGGAGTTCCGGCGGCCAA. It translates to CAWSSGGQ. The CDR3 in its entirety is CAWSSGGQAFF.

As concerns this clone: The read ends 3 residues before the CDR3 terminus; that terminus is restored from the germline J gene. The chain couples TRBV18 to TRBJ1-2, with 9 bases lining up with TRBD1. CDR3 size: 16 residues. Germline lookup yields CDR1 KGHSH and CDR2 LQKENI. V was clipped by 2 bases and J by 7 bases; unmatched bases: 11. The CDR3 sequence: CASSPKGQGAGRGYTF. The part of the CDR3 DNA that was read is TGTGCCAGCTCACCAAAGGGACAGGGAGCGGGACGTGGC. Filled out from reference TRBV18 and TRBJ1-2, the complete variable domain reads NAGVMQNPRHLVRRRGQEARLRCSPMKGHSHVYWYRQLPEEGLKFMVYLQKENIIDESGMPKERFSAEFPKEGPSILRIQQVVRGDSAAYFCASSPKGQGAGRGYTFGSGTRLTVV.

A word on this clone: The CDR3 extends 3 residues past the end of the read, so its final part is completed from the germline J gene. The chain combines TRBV2 with TRBJ2-5; 7 bases match TRBD2. J gave up 1 base and V 1 base, and 3 bases lay outside the gene matches. Germline V lookup: CDR1 SNHLY, CDR2 FYNNEI. This CDR3 spans 15 amino acids. CDR3 bases read: TGTGCCAGCAGTGAAGACGGGGGGTTCCAAGAGACC. It specifies CASSEDGGFQET. The full CDR3 reads CASSEDGGFQETQYF.

Concerning this clone itself: The missing CDR3 end, 3 residues past where the read stops, is filled in from the germline J gene. The chain links TRBV6-2 or TRBV6-3 to TRBJ2-1, with 13 bases lining up with TRBD2. Germline V gene sequence: CDR1 MNHEY, CDR2 SVGEGT. The CDR3 runs to 17 residues. The trim removed 6 bases at V and 2 bases at J, leaving 7 bases unmatched. The DNA read from the CDR3 is TGTGCCAGCAGCCTAACCGGGACTAGCGGGGCCTACAATGAG. Amino acids: CASSLTGTSGAYNE. The full CDR3 protein reads CASSLTGTSGAYNEQFF.

With respect to this clone: The CDR3 end falls 3 residues outside the read, so it is completed with the germline J gene. The rearrangement uses TRBV4-1 and TRBJ2-7, with a weak D call TRBD2 (5 bases). Trimming cost V 0 bases and J 2 bases, with 11 bases left between them. CDR3 size: 15 residues. Germline values: CDR1 MGHRA, CDR2 YSYEKL. The CDR3 reads CASSQDLAPTYEQYF. The part of the CDR3 DNA that was read is TGCGCCAGCAGCCAAGACCTAGCACCAACCTACGAG.

As concerns this clone: Read sequence stops 3 residues before the CDR3 end, and the germline J gene provides the missing end. This rearrangement joins TRBV29-1 to TRBJ2-5, with a weak D call TRBD1 (6 bases). Germline CDR1 SQVTM, CDR2 ANQGSEA. The CDR3 extends over 13 amino acids. Trimming stripped 3 bases from V and 4 bases from J, with 12 bases between. The CDR3 sequence is CSVERQVGETQYF. CDR3 bases read: TGCAGCGTTGAGAGACAGGTTGGAGAGACC.

Of note for this clone: The read is 3 residues too short to cover the CDR3 end, so that end is filled in from the germline J gene. V gene TRBV7-3 combines with J gene TRBJ2-3; TRBD2 agrees at 11 bases. Germline trimming cut 4 bases from V and 6 bases from J; bases unmatched to any gene: 9. Per germline, CDR1 SGHTA and CDR2 FQGTGA. The CDR3 loop spans 16 amino acids. The CDR3 sequence: CASSSVSGGAIDTQYF. The part of the CDR3 DNA that was read is TGTGCCAGCAGCTCCGTTAGCGGGGGGGCAATTGATACG.

On this clone: The read comes to an end 3 residues before the CDR3 does, leaving the germline J gene to fill in the end. V gene TRBV7-9 combines with J gene TRBJ1-6; a possible D gene is TRBD1 (6 bases). Germline CDR1 is SEHNR and CDR2 is FQNEAQ (reference sequence). The V and J ends lost 1 base and 10 bases respectively, with 14 bases between them. This CDR3 has 15 amino acids. CDR3 loop: CASSLGAGEISPLHF. Partial CDR3 DNA: TGTGCCAGCAGCTTAGGAGCAGGGGAAATATCACCC.

As regards this clone: Coverage ceases 3 residues before the CDR3 finishes, and the germline J gene fills in the end. The chain is built from TRBV19 and TRBJ2-1, with 10 positions matching TRBD1. Germline V CDR1 and CDR2: LNHDA, SQIVND (reference sequence). V lost 1 base and J lost 6; bases outside the gene matches: 3. The CDR3 is 15 amino acids. CDR3 DNA (partial): TGTGCCAGTAGTATAGTTTGGACAGGGGGCAATGAG. Protein: CASSIVWTGGNE. The entire CDR3 reads CASSIVWTGGNEQFF.

To note about this clone: Read sequence stops 3 residues before the CDR3 end, and the germline J gene provides the missing end. The chain uses TRBV9 and TRBJ2-5; 10 positions agree with TRBD2. After removal of 1 base from V and 4 bases from J, the junction contained 4 bases not matched to a gene. The germline V gene has CDR1 SGDLS and CDR2 YYNGEE. The CDR3 has 15 amino acids. CDR3 sequence: CASSVSGRVGETQYF. Incomplete CDR3 DNA: TGTGCCAGCAGCGTAAGCGGGAGGGTAGGAGAGACC.

CDR3 sequence reads: CASSPGRSHEQYF. CDR3 DNA, as far as it was read: TGTGCCAGTAGTCCTGGCCGATCCCACGAG. The V and J genes are TRBV19 and TRBJ2-7, with D unclear. The CDR3 end falls 3 residues outside the read, so it is completed with the germline J gene. The CDR3 extends over 13 amino acids. Germline assignment: CDR1 LNHDA and CDR2 SQIVND (reference sequence). Between the trimmed V and J ends, which lost 5 bases and 5 bases, there was a span of 13 bases.

This clone is identified as medium-sized (0.01 to 0.1%) from frequency. The sequenced fragment ends 3 residues before the CDR3 boundary, so the rest is inferred from the germline J gene. The genes are TRBV7-9 and TRBJ2-5; D is undetermined. Trimming removed 8 bases from V and 4 bases from J, with 14 bases in between. Germline loops: CDR1 SEHNR, CDR2 FQNEAQ (reference sequence). The CDR3 runs to 13 residues. The CDR3 DNA, read in part, is TGTGCCAGCTTAGGGCCCTACACAGAGACC. Translated, it gives CASLGPYTET. The complete CDR3 reads CASLGPYTETQYF.

A note on this clone: The read is 3 residues too short to cover the CDR3 end, so that end is filled in from the germline J gene. The rearrangement uses TRBV20-1 and TRBJ2-7, with TRBD1 matching over 11 bases. The CDR3 has 14 residues. With V trimmed by 6 bases and J by 3 bases, 7 bases remained unmatched. Germline values: CDR1 DFQATT, CDR2 SNEGSKA (reference sequence). CDR3 DNA, as far as it was read: TGCAGTGCGGTGGAGGACAGGGGGCTCTACGAG. This translates into CSAVEDRGLYE. The CDR3, in full, reads CSAVEDRGLYEQYF.

Of note for this clone: The CDR3 end lies 3 residues beyond the end of the read and is filled in from the germline J gene. The V call is TRBV5-1, the J call TRBJ2-4; TRBD2 aligns across 7 bases. Looked up from germline, CDR1 is SGHRS and CDR2 is YFSETQ. This CDR3 spans 14 amino acids. V dropped 3 bases and J dropped 8; count of bases not matched to a gene: 8. CDR3 residues: CASSSEAGMDIQYF. The CDR3 bases that were read are TGCGCCAGCAGCTCCGAAGCGGGAATGGACATT. Full variable domain (rest looked up from reference TRBV5-1 and TRBJ2-4): KAGVTQTPRYLIKTRGQQVTLSCSPISGHRSVSWYQQTPGQGLQFLFEYFSETQRNKGNFPGRFSGRQFSNSRSEMNVSTLELGDSALYLCASSSEAGMDIQYFGAGTRLSVL.

About this clone itself: Read data end 3 residues before the CDR3 end; the end is taken from the germline J gene. This sequence joins TRBV2 and TRBJ1-4; 7 bases are a match to TRBD1. Germline CDR1 reads SNHLY; CDR2 reads FYNNEI. V lost 8 bases and J lost 8; bases outside the gene matches: 2. The CDR3 has 11 amino acids. The CDR3 DNA, read in part, is TGTGCCAGCCTGACAGGGGAAAAA. This translates into CASLTGEK. Given in full, the CDR3 is CASLTGEKLFF.

Concerning this clone: The read finishes 3 residues shy of the CDR3 end, and the germline J gene is used to complete it. This chain connects TRBV4-1 to TRBJ2-1; D may be TRBD2 (6 bases). The germline V and J ends were trimmed by 4 bases and 1 base, with 17 bases remaining between them. CDR1 is MGHRA, CDR2 YSYEKL, per germline. There are 17 residues in the CDR3. CDR3 region: CASSPAGGGKSYNEQFF. The CDR3 DNA, read in part, is TGCGCCAGCAGCCCCGCCGGGGGTGGAAAATCCTACAATGAG.

The CDR3 here is CATSDSGQGAGEKLFF. Incomplete CDR3 DNA: TGTGCCACCAGTGATTCGGGACAGGGGGCAGGAGAAAAA. The chain has TRBV24-1 and TRBJ1-4; 12 nucleotides line up with TRBD1. The read comes to an end 3 residues before the CDR3 does, leaving the germline J gene to fill in the end. The J segment lost 8 bases and the V segment lost 2 bases, leaving 5 bases of the junction unmatched. This CDR3 is built from 16 residues. Germline V gives CDR1 KGHDR, CDR2 SFDVKD.

A word on this clone: The sequenced fragment ends 3 residues before the CDR3 boundary, so the rest is inferred from the germline J gene. The chain joins TRBV20-1 to TRBJ2-2; no definite D call. Germline CDR1 reads DFQATT; CDR2 reads SNEGSKA (reference sequence). Trimming took off 2 bases at V and 3 bases at J, with 7 bases between the two ends. The CDR3 totals 13 residues. This chain's CDR3 is CSARTSDTGELFF. The CDR3 bases that were read are TGCAGTGCTAGAACAAGTGACACCGGGGAG.

Notes on this clone: Sequencing ends 3 residues short of the CDR3 end; the germline J gene provides the rest. The chain is built from TRBV5-1 and TRBJ2-3, with 11 nucleotides matching TRBD1. The germline CDR1 and CDR2 sequences are SGHRS and YFSETQ. The CDR3 spans 18 residues. V was pared by 0 bases and J by 0 bases, with 6 bases of the junction left unmatched. The CDR3 spells CASSLARTGGVSTDTQYF. The part of the CDR3 DNA that was read is TGCGCCAGCAGCTTGGCACGGACAGGGGGCGTAAGCACAGATACG. Complete variable domain (other parts from reference TRBV5-1 and TRBJ2-3): KAGVTQTPRYLIKTRGQQVTLSCSPISGHRSVSWYQQTPGQGLQFLFEYFSETQRNKGNFPGRFSGRQFSNSRSEMNVSTLELGDSALYLCASSLARTGGVSTDTQYFGPGTRLTVL.

In regard to this clone: The read finishes 3 residues shy of the CDR3 end, and the germline J gene is used to complete it. V is TRBV6-2 or TRBV6-3 and J is TRBJ2-6; a possible D gene is TRBD2 (5 bases). The CDR3 spans 17 residues. Germline CDR1 is MNHEY and CDR2 is SVGEGT. Trimming removed 7 bases at V and 0 bases at J, with 16 bases between. CDR3 bases read: TGTGCCAGCACCCCCGGCGGGCTTTCCTCTGGGGCCAACGTC. This translates into CASTPGGLSSGANV. The whole CDR3 protein is CASTPGGLSSGANVLTF.

By frequency, this clone registers medium-sized. The DNA ends 3 residues before the CDR3 does, and the rest of the CDR3 is filled in from the germline J gene. The chain is built from TRBV30 and TRBJ1-1; perhaps TRBD1 as D (5 bases). Germline V gene sequence: CDR1 GTSNPN, CDR2 SVGIG (reference sequence). This CDR3 spans 16 amino acids. Partial CDR3 DNA: TGTGCCTGCAAGTCAGGCGGCATTTGGGAGGGGAGGAAA. This translates into CACKSGGIWEGRK. Given in full, the CDR3 is CACKSGGIWEGRKAFF.

Note on this clone: The read halts 3 residues ahead of the CDR3 end, with the missing end drawn from the germline J gene. The rearrangement joins TRBV19 to TRBJ2-7; a weak D match, TRBD2 (5 bases). CDR3 size: 15 residues. Trimming shortened V by 8 bases and J by 5 bases, and 22 bases separated the two germline ends. The germline V gene encodes CDR1 LNHDA and CDR2 SQIVND (reference sequence). The CDR3 DNA, read in part, is TGTGCCAGTCTCCTAACACACAGCGGCTTCGACGAG. Protein: CASLLTHSGFDE. The full CDR3 sequence reads CASLLTHSGFDEQYF.